The entry below gives a single T cell receptor (beta chain) sequence along with its context. Antigen: not known. This CDR3 is built from 13 residues. The V segment lost 1 base and the J segment 5 bases; nucleotides outside the gene matches: 1. Germline assignment: CDR1 MNHNS and CDR2 SASEGT. The sample is drawn from a study of cytomegalovirus exposure and HLA in healthy donors. General observations from the study: DRB1 had the most TCR associations and HLA-C the fewest, a later analysis found, with rates varying by HLA locus.

Amplification used 60 Vbeta primers and 13 Jbeta primers. Sequencing used immunoSEQ multiplex PCR; TCRdb keeps in-frame clones, though not all of them. The sample shows 93,000 or so clones, about 83% of them seen only once. Sequences were obtained from PBMCs. This TCR was recovered from a woman aged 18-35 years in good health and CMV-seropositive. The chain uses TRBV6-1 and TRBJ2-7, with 8 bases aligning to TRBD2. CDR3 in amino acids: CASSEGTSNEQYF. The CDR3 DNA follows: TGTGCCAGCAGTGAAGGGACTAGCAACGAGCAGTACTTC.